One sample yielded the 3 T cell receptor beta chains listed below, sequenced in a study of tumor and adjacent non-tumor tissue in lung cancer. RNA was extracted from bulk tissue without any cell sorting. TCRbeta libraries were built with three rounds of nested PCR, modified from ARM-PCR. Via MiXCR, TCRdb re-called the multiplex PCR reads, giving one row per CDR3 protein. The profile shows roughly 220,000 distinct CDR3 sequences, roughly 70% of them singletons. The sample was lung tumor tissue. The receptors stem from a man in his 60s with non-small cell lung cancer.

The chain employs TRBV12-3 or TRBV12-4 and TRBJ1-4; possibly TRBD1 for D (6 bases). This CDR3 is built from 12 residues. CDR3: CTIKGGYEKLFF. DNA for the CDR3: TGTACCATTAAAGGGGGGTACGAAAAACTGTTTTTT.

The J gene is TRBJ2-7, the V gene TRBV30; 8 bases agree with TRBD1. V was clipped by 2 bases and J by 13 bases; unmatched bases: 10. Germline V lookup: CDR1 GTSNPN, CDR2 SVGIG (reference sequence). The CDR3 contains 12 residues. The CDR3 loop is CAWSFGQGLFYF. The CDR3 DNA reads as TGTGCCTGGAGTTTCGGACAGGGTCTTTTCTACTTC. Looking up the rest from reference TRBV30 and TRBJ2-7 gives the full variable domain: SQTIHQWPATLVQPVGSPLSLECTVEGTSNPNLYWYRQAAGRGLQLLFYSVGIGQISSEVPQNLSASRPQDRQFILSSKKLLLSDSGFYLCAWSFGQGLFYFGPGTRLTVT.

The rearrangement uses TRBV20-1 and TRBJ2-7, with a possible D match to TRBD1 (5 bases). CDR1 is DFQATT, CDR2 SNEGSKA, per germline (reference sequence). V shed 5 bases and J shed 2 bases, with 13 bases lying between them. CDR3 length: 13 residues. CDR3 DNA sequence: TGCAGTGCTGAGTCGACAGCGACCTACGAGCAGTACTTC. This gives the protein CSAESTATYEQYF.